What follows are 27 T cell receptor beta chains derived from one specimen sequenced in a study of CD8+ T cells in alopecia areata. RNA was isolated and reverse transcribed to cDNA, the sequencing template. The protocol was immunoSEQ multiplex PCR, while the TCRdb copy is restricted to in-frame clones and leaves out a portion. The sample consists of about 150,000 clones, approximately 87% of them appearing once. Sequenced here: CD8+ T cells sorted from blood, sampled at week 0. Receptors originate from a human donor with alopecia areata.

This clone occurred a few times. V is TRBV5-1 and J is TRBJ2-5; a weak D match, TRBD1 (6 bases). The J call is in doubt because the DNA end fits TRBJ2-7 better. The CDR3 covers 14 residues. Germline assignment: CDR1 SGHRS and CDR2 YFSETQ. CDR3 nucleotides: TGCGCCAGCAGCTTCGCAGGGGTGGACTACGAGCAGTACTTC. Protein product: CASSFAGVDYEQYF.

The chain links TRBV9 to TRBJ2-6; no firm D call. CDR3 length: 16 residues. Germline V gives CDR1 SGDLS, CDR2 YYNGEE. V was pared by 1 base and J by 0 bases, with 8 bases between. The CDR3 DNA reads TGTGCCAGCAGCGTATTCGGAAACTCTGGGGCCAACGTCCTGACTTTC. Translating it yields CASSVFGNSGANVLTF.

This sequence joins TRBV30 and TRBJ2-7, with D possibly matching TRBD2 (6 bases). Between the trimmed V and J ends, which lost 1 base and 7 bases, there was a span of 14 bases. Germline loops: CDR1 GTSNPN, CDR2 SVGIG (reference sequence). The CDR3 runs to 13 residues. DNA for the CDR3: TGTGCCTGGAGTGATGTGGGGGGTAGAGAGCAGTACTTC. Translated: CAWSDVGGREQYF.

The gene calls are TRBV7-8 and TRBJ2-7; TRBD1 aligns across 9 bases. Germline-derived CDR1 and CDR2 are SGHVS and FQNEAQ. V lost 5 bases and J lost 5; bases outside the gene matches: 13. This CDR3 is built from 16 residues. The CDR3 region has the DNA TGTGCCAGCAGCCCCGGTAACAGGGGGCGCGGGGACGAGCAGTACTTC. Residues: CASSPGNRGRGDEQYF.

This chain uses TRBV4-1 with TRBJ2-1; 9 nucleotides match TRBD2. CDR3 size: 15 residues. With 0 bases clipped from V and 3 bases from J, the junction kept 0 bases outside the gene matches. Germline V gene data show CDR1 as MGHRA and CDR2 as YSYEKL. The CDR3 DNA follows: TGCGCCAGCAGCCAAGATAGCGGGAGCTACAATGAGCAGTTCTTC. Its translation is CASSQDSGSYNEQFF.

The chain combines TRBV7-9 with TRBJ2-5; 16 positions match TRBD2. J was trimmed by 2 bases and V by 7 bases; bases with no gene match: 4. The CDR3 totals 16 residues. Germline CDR1 and CDR2: SEHNR and FQNEAQ (reference sequence). CDR3 sequence: CASTKGLAGGQETQYF. The CDR3, as DNA: TGTGCCAGCACCAAGGGACTAGCGGGAGGGCAAGAGACCCAGTACTTC.

This clone has just one count. The genes are TRBV4-2 and TRBJ2-7, with D perhaps matching TRBD1 (5 bases). Germline CDR1 reads LGHNA; CDR2 reads YNFKEQ. Trimming cost V 3 bases and J 4 bases, with 13 bases left between them. This CDR3 spans 14 amino acids. The CDR3 DNA sequence: TGTGCCAGCAGCCAGGTGGGGCTCGGGTACGAGCAGTACTTC. It specifies CASSQVGLGYEQYF.

The rearrangement links TRBV5-1 to TRBJ1-6, with D perhaps TRBD1 (6 bases). This CDR3 has 16 residues. The V and J ends lost 0 bases and 7 bases respectively, with 14 bases between them. The germline V gene encodes CDR1 SGHRS and CDR2 YFSETQ. The CDR3 region is CASSLVGGRWNSPLHF. DNA for the CDR3: TGCGCCAGCAGCTTGGTTGGGGGCCGGTGGAATTCACCCCTCCACTTT.

CDR3 amino acids: CASSAPPNTEAFF. CDR3 sequence (DNA): TGTGCCAGCAGCGCGCCCCCGAACACTGAAGCTTTCTTT. The J gene is TRBJ1-1, the V gene TRBV9; D call uncertain. The germline V gene encodes CDR1 SGDLS and CDR2 YYNGEE. V was trimmed by 3 bases and J by 1 base, leaving 7 bases between them. The CDR3 totals 13 residues.

The chain carries TRBV30 and TRBJ2-7; unclear D gene. The germline CDR1 and CDR2 sequences are GTSNPN and SVGIG (reference sequence). Trimming removed 0 bases from V and 2 bases from J, with 11 bases in between. This CDR3 region has 14 residues. The CDR3 here is CAWSVNKLPYEQYF. In nucleotides, the CDR3 is TGTGCCTGGAGTGTAAACAAACTACCCTACGAGCAGTACTTC.

Only a few counts were recorded for this clone. The chain links TRBV6-1 to TRBJ1-1; 7 bases are a match to TRBD1. This CDR3 spans 12 amino acids. J was trimmed by 5 bases and V by 5 bases; bases with no gene match: 2. Germline CDR1 MNHNS, CDR2 SASEGT. The CDR3 sequence: CASSKGQTEAFF. As DNA, the CDR3 is TGTGCCAGCAGTAAGGGACAGACTGAAGCTTTCTTT.

The chain uses TRBV25-1 and TRBJ2-7, with unresolved D. Germline V gene lookup returns CDR1 MGHDK and CDR2 SYGVNS. The V end lost 6 bases, the J end lost 1 base, and 13 bases lay between the germline ends. This CDR3 is 14 amino acids long. CDR3 protein: CASSRRTESYEQYF. The CDR3 nucleotides are TGTGCCAGCAGCCGGAGAACGGAGTCCTACGAGCAGTACTTC.

In the case of this clone: A junction end diverges from the germline sequence, so it may reflect a read error. CDR3 in amino acids: CASDSGTENIEAFF. The CDR3 DNA reads as TGCGCCAGCGACTCCGGGACGGAGAACATTGAAGCTTTCTTT. J is TRBJ1-1 and V is TRBV5-1; D is possibly TRBD1 (5 bases). The CDR3 covers 14 residues. The germline V gene has CDR1 SGHRS and CDR2 YFSETQ.

The chain combines TRBV9 with TRBJ1-1; unclear D gene. V lost 5 bases to trimming and J lost 8 bases, with 13 bases between them. CDR3 length: 12 residues. Germline V gene sequence: CDR1 SGDLS, CDR2 YYNGEE. The CDR3 sequence: CASSTGQHEAFF. The CDR3 DNA is TGTGCCAGCAGTACTGGGCAGCACGAAGCTTTCTTT.

The CDR3 protein is CASSHKRLLEEQFF. CDR3 DNA sequence: TGTGCCAGCAGCCATAAACGTCTACTAGAAGAGCAGTTCTTC. The V gene is TRBV6-5, the J gene TRBJ2-1; possible D gene TRBD2, 5 bases. Looked up from germline, CDR1 is MNHEY and CDR2 is SVGAGI. The V end was cut by 6 bases, the J end by 10 bases, with 19 bases between. CDR3 length: 14 amino acids.

In the case of this clone: One end of the junction varies from germline; a read error may be responsible. The chain has TRBV27 and TRBJ1-2; tentative D call: TRBD1 (5 bases). CDR3 length: 13 residues. Germline-derived CDR1 and CDR2 are MNHEY and SMNVEV (reference sequence). The CDR3 sequence: CAGSSGAAGGYTF. CDR3 in DNA: TGTGCCGGCAGTTCCGGGGCGGCCGGTGGCTACACCTTC.

This sequence joins TRBV29-1 and TRBJ2-2, with 7 bases lining up with TRBD1. The CDR3 has 15 residues. Germline CDR1 and CDR2: SQVTM and ANQGSEA. V was pared by 7 bases and J by 0 bases, with 8 bases of the junction left unmatched. The CDR3 DNA is TGCAGCGCCGAGGTGGGACAGTCGAACACCGGGGAGCTGTTTTTT. It specifies CSAEVGQSNTGELFF.

The CDR3 spells CASSVPVGGPSGTGELFF. CDR3 in DNA: TGTGCCAGCAGCGTACCCGTGGGCGGTCCTTCGGGCACCGGGGAGCTGTTTTTT. This chain joins TRBV9 and TRBJ2-2; D remains ambiguous. This CDR3 is 18 amino acids long. Germline V gene data show CDR1 as SGDLS and CDR2 as YYNGEE. Trimming removed 1 base at V and 4 bases at J, with 20 bases between. Combining the CDR3 with reference TRBV9 and TRBJ2-2 gives the whole variable domain DSGVTQTPKHLITATGQRVTLRCSPRSGDLSVYWYQQSLDQGLQFLIQYYNGEERAKGNILERFSAQQFPDLHSELNLSSLELGDSALYFCASSVPVGGPSGTGELFFGEGSRLTVL.

V gene TRBV13 combines with J gene TRBJ2-1; perhaps TRBD2 as D (5 bases). CDR3 length: 13 residues. The V gene's germline CDR1 is PRHDT and CDR2 FYEKMQ (reference sequence). Trimming stripped 6 bases from V and 2 bases from J, with 8 bases between. The CDR3 is CASREEAYNEQFF. The CDR3 DNA reads TGTGCCAGCAGGGAGGAGGCCTACAATGAGCAGTTCTTC.

The V gene is TRBV5-1, the J gene TRBJ2-7; D is unclear. Trimming pared 0 bases from V and 3 bases from J, leaving 10 bases between. The CDR3 sequence is 14 residues long. CDR1 and CDR2 (germline): SGHRS, YFSETQ. The CDR3 loop reads CASSLDPASYEQYF. The CDR3 coding sequence is TGCGCCAGCAGCTTGGACCCAGCGAGCTACGAGCAGTACTTC.

This clone was observed a handful of times. This chain connects TRBV6-4 to TRBJ2-1; 12 bases agree with TRBD2. The V gene end was trimmed by 6 bases and the J gene end by 6 bases; junction bases not matched to a gene: 3. CDR1 MRHNA and CDR2 SNTAGT come from the germline V gene. This CDR3 is built from 14 residues. CDR3 nucleotides: TGTGCCAGCAGCAGGACTAGCGGGGTCAATGAGCAGTTCTTC. Encoded protein: CASSRTSGVNEQFF.

This clone was counted only a few times. The CDR3 DNA reads TGCAGCGTGGGGGGTCCGGGAGTAACCCACGAGCAGTACTTC. Translated, it gives CSVGGPGVTHEQYF. This chain links TRBV29-1 with TRBJ2-7; a weak D match, TRBD2 (6 bases). Trimming shortened V by 6 bases and J by 5 bases, and 20 bases separated the two germline ends. CDR1 is SQVTM and CDR2 is ANQGSEA in the germline V gene. The CDR3 is 14 residues long.

A few counts support this clone. V and J are TRBV5-4 and TRBJ2-1, with no clear D. V gave up 4 bases and J gave up 5 bases, with 13 bases separating them. Per germline, CDR1 SGHNT and CDR2 YYREEE (reference sequence). This CDR3 region has 14 residues. The CDR3 DNA reads TGTGCCAGCAGCACCTATTTACTCCACAATGAGCAGTTCTTC. Translated, it gives CASSTYLLHNEQFF.

The chain joins TRBV19 to TRBJ1-5; possible D gene TRBD1, 5 bases. CDR1 is LNHDA and CDR2 is SQIVND in the germline V gene (reference sequence). With 5 bases removed from V and 4 bases from J, the gap between germline ends came to 15 bases. The CDR3 is 15 residues long. This CDR3 reads CASSPTPGGNQPQHF. The CDR3 DNA sequence: TGTGCCAGTAGTCCCACCCCGGGGGGGAATCAGCCCCAGCATTTT.

V usage is TRBV15 and J usage is TRBJ2-7; D is uncertain. The CDR3 is 15 residues long. Trimming shortened V by 0 bases and J by 4 bases, and 13 bases separated the two germline ends. Germline CDR1 reads LNHNV; CDR2 reads YYDKDF (reference sequence). CDR3 protein: CATSRDGGTTYEQYF. In nucleotides, the CDR3 is TGTGCCACCAGCAGAGATGGCGGCACCACTTACGAGCAGTACTTC.

This clone was counted only a few times. The chain has TRBV29-1 and TRBJ2-2, with D hard to call. Germline CDR1 is SQVTM and CDR2 is ANQGSEA. The CDR3 is 12 residues long. Deletions cut 7 bases from V and 6 bases from J, with 12 bases between. The CDR3 is CSASTGSGELFF. The CDR3 DNA reads TGCAGCGCGTCGACCGGATCCGGGGAGCTGTTTTTT.

The V gene is TRBV9, the J gene TRBJ2-1; D is possibly TRBD1 (5 bases). V dropped 0 bases and J dropped 8 bases, with 15 bases sitting between them. There are 15 residues in the CDR3. CDR1 is SGDLS, CDR2 YYNGEE, per germline. The CDR3: CASSVVPGQGDEQFF. CDR3 sequence (DNA): TGTGCCAGCAGCGTAGTTCCTGGGCAGGGCGATGAGCAGTTCTTC. Drawing the rest from reference TRBV9 and TRBJ2-1, the complete variable domain is DSGVTQTPKHLITATGQRVTLRCSPRSGDLSVYWYQQSLDQGLQFLIQYYNGEERAKGNILERFSAQQFPDLHSELNLSSLELGDSALYFCASSVVPGQGDEQFFGPGTRLTVL.